The clone carrying this T cell receptor (beta chain) has only one observation. This specimen belongs to a study of blood T cell repertoires in COVID-19. In the study overall: Collection of acute and convalescent COVID-19 samples took place in the United States, Italy and Spain.

Germline V gene data show CDR1 as SGHRS and CDR2 as YFSETQ. The CDR3 has 16 amino acids. V lost 3 bases to trimming and J lost 0 bases, with 13 bases between them. Profiling relied on immunoSEQ multiplex PCR, and the TCRdb table lists in-frame clones only, not all of them. The top ten clones hold less than 4% of a sample with about 14,000 clones, roughly nine tenths of them seen once. V and J are TRBV5-1 and TRBJ1-3; TRBD1 might be the D (6 bases). The sample taken for sequencing was peripheral blood. The clonotype originates from a human donor in a cohort sampled during active COVID-19. CDR3 residues: CASSSGAVASGNTIYF. CDR3 nucleotide sequence: TGCGCCAGCAGCTCAGGGGCGGTGGCCTCTGGAAACACCATATATTTT.